The 12 T cell receptor beta chains presented below share a single source sample, sequenced in a study of cytotoxic CD8 clonotypes in ibrutinib-treated CLL. The data were produced by immunoSEQ multiplex PCR, yet TCRdb's version contains in-frame clones alone and is incomplete. The sample includes approximately 120,000 clones, more than 55% of them seen just once. The source was PBMCs, collected after 24 months of ibrutinib treatment. The origin of the receptors is a human donor with chronic lymphocytic leukemia.

The rearrangement links TRBV7-9 to TRBJ2-1; 9 bases match TRBD2. The junction had 6 bases not matched to a gene; V was cut back by 5 bases and J by 4 bases. The CDR3 has 15 residues. Germline values: CDR1 SEHNR, CDR2 FQNEAQ (reference sequence). The CDR3 region is CASSALAGPYNEQFF. Written as DNA, the CDR3 is TGTGCCAGCAGCGCTCTAGCGGGGCCGTACAATGAGCAGTTCTTC.

This clone came up many times. The J gene is TRBJ1-2, the V gene TRBV7-9; D remains ambiguous. Trimming removed 5 bases at V and 4 bases at J, with 11 bases between. The CDR3 has 13 amino acids. Germline CDR1 is SEHNR and CDR2 is FQNEAQ (reference sequence). CDR3 DNA: TGTGCCAGCAGCCTGGACGGCATCTATGGCTACACCTTC. This codes for CASSLDGIYGYTF.

Only a few counts were recorded for this clone. This chain uses TRBV11-2 with TRBJ1-4; D is unresolved. Germline CDR1 SGHAT, CDR2 FQNNGV. The V end lost 5 bases, the J end lost 7 bases, and 11 bases lay between the germline ends. The CDR3 totals 13 residues. CDR3 DNA: TGTGCCAGCAGCGCCCCTGGTTCTGAAAAACTGTTTTTT. Its protein product is CASSAPGSEKLFF.

The chain combines TRBV4-1 with TRBJ1-1; D is possibly TRBD1 (5 bases). CDR3 length equals 13 residues. Trimming cost V 1 base and J 4 bases, with 7 bases left between them. Germline V gene lookup returns CDR1 MGHRA and CDR2 YSYEKL. The DNA for the CDR3 is TGCGCCAGCAGCCAAGTCGGGGGCACTGAAGCTTTCTTT. Translation gives CASSQVGGTEAFF.

The chain has TRBV19 and TRBJ1-1; no reliable D call. CDR1 is LNHDA, CDR2 SQIVND, per germline (reference sequence). The CDR3 sequence is 13 residues long. The V end was cut by 6 bases, the J end by 9 bases, with 17 bases between. DNA for the CDR3: TGTGCCAGTAGGGCCCCGGGTGCTCAGCAAGCTTTCTTT. It encodes CASRAPGAQQAFF.

The sample holds a few counts of this clone. The V gene is TRBV30, the J gene TRBJ2-7, with D perhaps matching TRBD1 (5 bases). The germline V gene encodes CDR1 GTSNPN and CDR2 SVGIG (reference sequence). The CDR3 covers 14 residues. V lost 4 bases, J lost 4 bases, and 17 bases lay in between. The CDR3 DNA is TGTGCCTGGAAAACACAGGAAAGGGGATACGAGCAGTACTTC. This translates into CAWKTQERGYEQYF.

V is TRBV28 and J is TRBJ2-6, with unresolved D. Germline CDR1 MDHEN, CDR2 SYDVKM. The V end lost 5 bases, the J end lost 5 bases, and 10 bases lay between the germline ends. The CDR3 extends over 14 amino acids. Written as DNA, the CDR3 is TGTGCCAGCAGTGAGGTAGAGAGGGCCAACGTCCTGACTTTC. Amino acids: CASSEVERANVLTF.

The rearrangement uses TRBV10-3 and TRBJ1-5; no clear D. Trimming stripped 7 bases from V and 4 bases from J, with 11 bases between. Per the germline V gene, CDR1 is ENHRY and CDR2 is SYGVKD. This CDR3 comprises 13 residues. CDR3 residues: CAITGDGNQPQHF. DNA for the CDR3: TGTGCCATCACTGGGGATGGTAATCAGCCCCAGCATTTT.

J is TRBJ2-7 and V is TRBV11-2, with D maybe TRBD1 (6 bases). The V and J ends lost 5 bases and 7 bases respectively, with 21 bases between them. This CDR3 is built from 15 residues. Germline V lookup: CDR1 SGHAT, CDR2 FQNNGV. Here the CDR3 reads CASSKQGIGNGEQYF. DNA for the CDR3: TGTGCCAGCAGCAAACAGGGAATTGGGAATGGGGAGCAGTACTTC.

CDR3 DNA: TGTGCCATCAGGTCCGGGCTAGCGGGGGGAACGGTCGGGGAGCTGTTTTTT. Its protein product is CAIRSGLAGGTVGELFF. This chain connects TRBV10-3 to TRBJ2-2; TRBD2 aligns across 11 bases. Losses at the gene ends were 6 bases for V and 7 bases for J; bases not matched to a gene: 13. The CDR3 totals 17 residues. CDR1 is ENHRY and CDR2 is SYGVKD in the germline V gene.

A few counts support this clone. The chain combines TRBV5-6 with TRBJ1-5, with D uncertain. Trimming left V 0 bases short and J 7 bases short, with 8 bases between. The CDR3 totals 13 residues. Germline CDR1 reads SGHDT; CDR2 reads YYEEEE. CDR3 sequence (DNA): TGTGCCAGCAGCTTGGCGGGGTGGCAGCCCCAGCATTTT. This encodes CASSLAGWQPQHF.

This clone appeared a few times. This sequence joins TRBV5-1 and TRBJ2-7, with unresolved D. The V gene lost 2 bases and the J gene lost 0 bases, with 0 bases spanning the gap. The germline CDR1 and CDR2 sequences are SGHRS and YFSETQ. The CDR3 consists of 11 residues. The CDR3 DNA sequence: TGCGCCAGCAGCTTCTCCTACGAGCAGTACTTC. Protein: CASSFSYEQYF.